The sequence of this T cell receptor beta chain was determined in a study of cytomegalovirus exposure and HLA in healthy donors. Regarding the study as a whole: A later analysis reportedly identified an Asian-associated ancestry cluster as carrying fewer N-insertions than the approximately 730-donor mean. Through in vitro validation, a few CMV-associated chains were shown to be specific for CMV antigens.

A remark on this clone: Its matching antigen is unknown.

The CDR3 loop spans 13 amino acids. V dropped 2 bases and J dropped 6; count of bases not matched to a gene: 4. Germline CDR1 is GTSNPN and CDR2 is SVGIG (reference sequence). 60 Vbeta and 13 Jbeta primers were used in PCR. Assay used: immunoSEQ multiplex PCR; TCRdb lists only in-frame clones, some missing. The sample features some 80,000 clones, with around 1.1% in its top ten. The chain joins TRBV30 to TRBJ1-1, with 9 bases matching TRBD1. Sequencing was performed on PBMCs. The sequence was obtained from a woman aged 25 to 39 in good health and CMV-seronegative. Here the CDR3 reads CAWSLQGAAEAFF. The DNA of the CDR3 is TGTGCCTGGAGTTTACAGGGGGCGGCTGAAGCTTTCTTT.